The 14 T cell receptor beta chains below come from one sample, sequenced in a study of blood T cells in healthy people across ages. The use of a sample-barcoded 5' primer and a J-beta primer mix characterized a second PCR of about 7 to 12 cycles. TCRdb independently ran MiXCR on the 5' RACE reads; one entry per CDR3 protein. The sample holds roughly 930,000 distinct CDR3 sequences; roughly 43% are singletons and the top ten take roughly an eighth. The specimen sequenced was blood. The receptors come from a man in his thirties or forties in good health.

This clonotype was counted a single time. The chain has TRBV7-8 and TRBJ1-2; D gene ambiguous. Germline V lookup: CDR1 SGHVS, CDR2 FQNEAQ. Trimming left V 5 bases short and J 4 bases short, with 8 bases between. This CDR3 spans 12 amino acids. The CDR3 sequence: CASSPFAYGYTF. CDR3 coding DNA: TGTGCCAGCAGCCCTTTTGCCTATGGCTACACCTTC.

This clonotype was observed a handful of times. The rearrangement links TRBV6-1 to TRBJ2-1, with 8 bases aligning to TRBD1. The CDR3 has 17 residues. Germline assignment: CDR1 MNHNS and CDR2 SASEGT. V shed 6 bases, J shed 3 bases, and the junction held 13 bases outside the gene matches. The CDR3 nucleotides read TGTGCCAGCAGCCCTGATCGGCGGACAGGGATCTACAATGAGCAGTTCTTC. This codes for CASSPDRRTGIYNEQFF.

The CDR3 DNA sequence: TGTGCCAGCAGTTTTCTGGACGAGACCCAGTACTTC. It codes for CASSFLDETQYF. The chain has TRBV12-3 or TRBV12-4 and TRBJ2-7; D remains unclear. The tail of the sequence fits TRBJ2-5 better, so the J call may be wrong. The CDR3 is made up of 12 amino acids.

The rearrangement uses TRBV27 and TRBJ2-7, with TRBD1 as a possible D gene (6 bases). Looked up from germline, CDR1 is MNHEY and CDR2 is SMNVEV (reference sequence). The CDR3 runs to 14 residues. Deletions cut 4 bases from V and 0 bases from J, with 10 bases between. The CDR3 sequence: CASSWAGDSYEQYF. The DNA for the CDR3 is TGTGCCAGCAGTTGGGCAGGGGACTCCTACGAGCAGTACTTC.

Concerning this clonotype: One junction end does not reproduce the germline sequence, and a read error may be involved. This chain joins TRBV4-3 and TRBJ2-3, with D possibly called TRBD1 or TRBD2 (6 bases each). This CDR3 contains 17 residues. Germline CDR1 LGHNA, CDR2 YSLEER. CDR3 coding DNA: TGCGCCAGCAGCCAAGGCAACGGGGGCAGGCGAACAGATACGCAGTGTTTT. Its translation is CASSQGNGGRRTDTQCF.

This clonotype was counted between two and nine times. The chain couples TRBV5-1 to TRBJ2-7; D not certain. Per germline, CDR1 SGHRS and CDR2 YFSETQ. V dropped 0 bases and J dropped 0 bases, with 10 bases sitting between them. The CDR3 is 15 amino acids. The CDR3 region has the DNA TGCGCCAGCAGCTTGGTTCCCGAGAGCTCCTACGAGCAGTACTTC. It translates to CASSLVPESSYEQYF.

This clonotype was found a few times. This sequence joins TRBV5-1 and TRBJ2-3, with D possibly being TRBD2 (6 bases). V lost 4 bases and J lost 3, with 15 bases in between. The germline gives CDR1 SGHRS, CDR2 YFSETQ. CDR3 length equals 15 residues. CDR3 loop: CASSGEVAGTDTQYF. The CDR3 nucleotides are TGCGCCAGCAGCGGGGAGGTTGCCGGGACAGATACGCAGTATTTT.

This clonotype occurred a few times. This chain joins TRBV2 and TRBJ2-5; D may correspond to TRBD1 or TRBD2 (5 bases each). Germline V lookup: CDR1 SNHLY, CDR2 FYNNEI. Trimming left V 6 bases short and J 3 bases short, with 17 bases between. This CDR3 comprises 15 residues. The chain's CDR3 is CASSLSGTEKETQYF. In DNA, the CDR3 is TGTGCCAGCAGCCTATCCGGGACCGAAAAAGAGACCCAGTACTTC.

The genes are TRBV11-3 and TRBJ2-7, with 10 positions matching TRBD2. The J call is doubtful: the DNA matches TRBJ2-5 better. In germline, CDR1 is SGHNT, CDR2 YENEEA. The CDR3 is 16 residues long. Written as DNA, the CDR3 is TGTGCCAGCAGCTTACTAGCGGGGGCCACTGGAGAGACCCAGTACTTC. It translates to CASSLLAGATGETQYF.

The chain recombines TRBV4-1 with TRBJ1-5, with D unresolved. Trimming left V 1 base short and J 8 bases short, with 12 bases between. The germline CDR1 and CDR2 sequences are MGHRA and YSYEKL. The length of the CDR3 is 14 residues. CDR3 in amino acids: CASSQVPTPEPQHF. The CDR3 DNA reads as TGCGCCAGCAGCCAAGTTCCGACCCCAGAGCCCCAGCATTTT.

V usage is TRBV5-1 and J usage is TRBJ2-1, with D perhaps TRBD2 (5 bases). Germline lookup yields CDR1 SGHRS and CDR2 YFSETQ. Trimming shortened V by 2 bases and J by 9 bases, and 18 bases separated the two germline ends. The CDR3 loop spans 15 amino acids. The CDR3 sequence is CASSFSLALGSEQFF. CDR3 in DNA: TGCGCCAGCAGCTTCTCCTTGGCCTTGGGGAGTGAGCAGTTCTTC.

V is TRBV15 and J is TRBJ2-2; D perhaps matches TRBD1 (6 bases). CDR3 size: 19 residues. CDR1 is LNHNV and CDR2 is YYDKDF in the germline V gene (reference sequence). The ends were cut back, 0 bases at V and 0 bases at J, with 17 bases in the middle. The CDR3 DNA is TGTGCCACCAGCAGAGATATAGGTTCCGGGACAACGAACACCGGGGAGCTGTTTTTT. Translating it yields CATSRDIGSGTTNTGELFF.

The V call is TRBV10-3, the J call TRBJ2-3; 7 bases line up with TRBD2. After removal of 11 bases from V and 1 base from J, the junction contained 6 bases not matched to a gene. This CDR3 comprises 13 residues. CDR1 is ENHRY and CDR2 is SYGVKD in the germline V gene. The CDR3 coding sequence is TGTGCCTTCCAGGGAGGGGGCACAGATACGCAGTATTTT. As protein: CAFQGGGTDTQYF.

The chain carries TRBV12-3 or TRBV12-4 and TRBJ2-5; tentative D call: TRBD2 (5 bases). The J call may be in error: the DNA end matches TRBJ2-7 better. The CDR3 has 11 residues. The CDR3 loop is CASTRGGEQYF. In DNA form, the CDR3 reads TGTGCCAGCACTCGGGGTGGCGAGCAGTACTTC.